One TCR beta chain is described in this entry. Germline CDR1 is DFQATT and CDR2 is SNEGSKA (reference sequence). The V end lost 3 bases, the J end lost 4 bases, and 26 bases lay between the germline ends. The CDR3 length is 18 residues. The record originates from a study of blood T cell repertoires in COVID-19. Turning to the study itself: Donors in the United States, Italy and Spain gave samples during acute or convalescent COVID-19. PBMCs, B-cell-depleted T cells, or T cells were the source of the cDNA or gDNA that made up the material.

Original data processing: Reference gene primers were amplified, and this amplification served to estimate nucleated cell counts. Repertoires were generated with immunoSEQ multiplex PCR, while TCRdb's copy carries only in-frame clones and drops some. Clone size and V and J calls were adopted from that table, with D and trimming inferred from the DNA. The sample lists some 75,000 clones; approximately 90% were seen once. The specimen sequenced was peripheral blood. This chain connects TRBV20-1 to TRBJ2-3, with D perhaps matching TRBD2 (6 bases). This sequence was found in a man between 70 and 80 years old with active or convalescent COVID-19. CDR3 in amino acids: CSASRRERVSKGADTQYF. CDR3 in DNA: TGCAGTGCTAGTAGGCGGGAAAGGGTCTCCAAAGGGGCAGATACGCAGTATTTT.